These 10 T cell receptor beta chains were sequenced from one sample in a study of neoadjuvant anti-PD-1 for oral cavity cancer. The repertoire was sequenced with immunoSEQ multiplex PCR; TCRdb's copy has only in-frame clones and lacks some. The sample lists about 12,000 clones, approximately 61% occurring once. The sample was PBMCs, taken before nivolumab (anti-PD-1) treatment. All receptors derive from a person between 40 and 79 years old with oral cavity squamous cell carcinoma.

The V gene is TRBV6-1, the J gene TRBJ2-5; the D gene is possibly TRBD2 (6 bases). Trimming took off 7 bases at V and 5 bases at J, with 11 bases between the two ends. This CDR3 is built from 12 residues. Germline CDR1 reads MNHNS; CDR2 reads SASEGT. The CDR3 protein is CASIPGGETQYF. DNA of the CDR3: TGTGCCAGCATCCCAGGAGGGGAGACCCAGTACTTC.

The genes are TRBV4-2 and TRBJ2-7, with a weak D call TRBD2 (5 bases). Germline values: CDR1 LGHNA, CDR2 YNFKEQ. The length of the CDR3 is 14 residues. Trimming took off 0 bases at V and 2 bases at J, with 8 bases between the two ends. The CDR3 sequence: CASSQDARAYEQYF. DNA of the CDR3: TGTGCCAGCAGCCAAGATGCGAGGGCCTACGAGCAGTACTTC.

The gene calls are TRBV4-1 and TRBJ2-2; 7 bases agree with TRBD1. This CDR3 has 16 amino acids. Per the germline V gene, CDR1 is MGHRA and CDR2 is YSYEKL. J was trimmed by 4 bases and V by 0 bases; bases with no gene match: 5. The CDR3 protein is CASSQDGGQTTGELFF. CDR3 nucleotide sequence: TGCGCCAGCAGCCAAGATGGGGGACAGACCACCGGGGAGCTGTTTTTT.

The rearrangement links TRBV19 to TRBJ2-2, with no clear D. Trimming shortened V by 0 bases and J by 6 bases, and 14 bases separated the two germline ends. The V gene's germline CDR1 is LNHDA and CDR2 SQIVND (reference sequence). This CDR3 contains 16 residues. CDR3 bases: TGTGCCAGTAGTATAGACCCTGCTAGGAGATCCGGGGAGCTGTTTTTT. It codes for CASSIDPARRSGELFF.

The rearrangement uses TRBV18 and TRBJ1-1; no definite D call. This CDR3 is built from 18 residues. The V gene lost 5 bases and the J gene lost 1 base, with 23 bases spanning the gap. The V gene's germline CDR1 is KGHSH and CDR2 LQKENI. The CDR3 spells CASSAADRAGSRNTEAFF. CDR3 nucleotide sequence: TGTGCCAGCTCAGCCGCCGACCGGGCCGGGAGTAGGAACACTGAAGCTTTCTTT.

CDR3 amino acids: CAISESGGQSYEQYF. DNA for the CDR3: TGTGCCATCAGTGAGTCGGGGGGACAGTCCTACGAGCAGTACTTC. The V call is TRBV10-3, the J call TRBJ2-7; TRBD1 is a possible D gene (7 bases). The CDR3 spans 15 residues. Germline V gene sequence: CDR1 ENHRY, CDR2 SYGVKD. V was trimmed by 0 bases and J by 1 base, leaving 10 bases between them.

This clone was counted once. The CDR3: CASSYETSGGTQYF. CDR3 bases: TGTGCCAGCAGCTACGAAACTAGCGGTGGAACGCAGTATTTT. J is TRBJ2-3 and V is TRBV11-3, with 8 bases that match TRBD2. Looked up from germline, CDR1 is SGHNT and CDR2 is YENEEA. The CDR3 spans 14 residues. J was trimmed by 9 bases and V by 4 bases; bases with no gene match: 9.

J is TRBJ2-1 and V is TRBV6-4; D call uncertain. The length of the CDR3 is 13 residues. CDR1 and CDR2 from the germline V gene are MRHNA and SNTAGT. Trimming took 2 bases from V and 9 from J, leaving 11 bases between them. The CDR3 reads CASSDLDHGEQFF. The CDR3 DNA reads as TGTGCCAGCAGTGACCTGGATCACGGTGAGCAGTTCTTC.

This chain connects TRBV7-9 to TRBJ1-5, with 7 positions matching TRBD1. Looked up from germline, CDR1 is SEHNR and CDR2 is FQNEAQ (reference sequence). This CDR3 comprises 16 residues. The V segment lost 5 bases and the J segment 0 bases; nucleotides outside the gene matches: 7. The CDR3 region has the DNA TGTGCCAGCAGCGCCGTACAGGGGACTAGCAATCAGCCCCAGCATTTT. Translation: CASSAVQGTSNQPQHF.

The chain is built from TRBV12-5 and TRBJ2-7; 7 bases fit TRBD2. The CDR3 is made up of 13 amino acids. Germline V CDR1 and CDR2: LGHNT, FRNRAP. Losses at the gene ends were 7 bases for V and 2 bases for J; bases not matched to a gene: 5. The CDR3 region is CASAHGGTYEQYF. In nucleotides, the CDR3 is TGTGCTAGTGCCCACGGGGGGACCTACGAGCAGTACTTC.